Detailed here is one T cell receptor (beta chain). This clonotype showed up just a few times. Its antigen is not yet known. Base qualities are not provided; no much larger clone lies one nucleotide away. The library was obtained by RACE. Sequencing was performed on a NextSeq 500. During library preparation, unique molecular identifiers were attached to individual cDNA molecules so that TCRs could be counted in a quantitative, reproducible way. The original methods were these. A median of around 100,000 TCRs per sample was observed, with a range of about 20,000 to 750,000. V, J and CDR3 annotation of the TCR reads was performed with the Decombinator software suite. To make PS versus PT1 abundance plots, every sample was subsampled to the same number of TCRs (28,000). TCRs were defined as expanded if absent before sensitization and observed at least eight times at the 2-week time point. The public reads were reanalyzed by TCRdb: fastp trimming at Q25, MiXCR alignment, in-frame beta chains only. Entries that share a CDR3 protein sequence are merged under the most common genes and DNA. These V and J calls derive from TCRdb rather than the authors' analysis. The sample includes about 45,000 distinct CDR3 sequences, with approximately 4.7% observed a single time. Around 1.6% of the sample belongs to the ten largest clones.

The time point label on this specimen signifies: healthy volunteer bleed at 2 weeks. Unfractionated whole blood was collected in Tempus Blood RNA tubes, and total RNA was extracted from that blood. Roughly 5 healthy volunteers were used as TCR sequencing controls and were bled at day 0, 2 weeks and 6 weeks. The sample originates from a study of human T cells and chemical hapten exposure (dated by TCRdb to about 2021). General notes on the study: Libraries were pooled for sequencing, and per-sample TCR yields varied mainly because of small differences in library volumes within the pool. Both TCR alpha and TCR beta chains were sequenced from each blood RNA sample. In alopecia patients, the study followed how the peripheral blood TCR repertoire changed in vivo over primary and secondary sensitization to diphenylcyclopropenone (DPC), a hapten.

What the work shows at the level of the full study, not this receptor alone: After repeated subsampling, the strength of the expansion versus patch-test correlation and the threshold at which it became significant changed. The number of TCRs above 1 in 1000 frequency did not change with DPC sensitization; there was no evidence of global repertoire structure alterations.

The germline V gene (reference sequence) yields MNHNY for CDR1 and SVGAGI for CDR2. Taken from cysteine to phenylalanine, the CDR3 has 15 residues. The read is trimmed to its CDR3 DNA, 45 bases read in frame from base 1. Relative to germline, V is 6 bases shorter and J is 0 bases shorter, with 12 bases between their ends. The TCR sequence derives from a female donor in good health. Some clones in this sample may be carry-over from other donors' samples. Source material: whole blood. Recombination joined TRBV6-6 with TRBJ1-3; TRBD1 is a weak D gene call, 5 bases matching. The nucleotide sequence is TGTGCCAGCAGGAATTCAGGGAGCTCTGGAAACACCATATATTTT. It encodes CASRNSGSSGNTIYF.